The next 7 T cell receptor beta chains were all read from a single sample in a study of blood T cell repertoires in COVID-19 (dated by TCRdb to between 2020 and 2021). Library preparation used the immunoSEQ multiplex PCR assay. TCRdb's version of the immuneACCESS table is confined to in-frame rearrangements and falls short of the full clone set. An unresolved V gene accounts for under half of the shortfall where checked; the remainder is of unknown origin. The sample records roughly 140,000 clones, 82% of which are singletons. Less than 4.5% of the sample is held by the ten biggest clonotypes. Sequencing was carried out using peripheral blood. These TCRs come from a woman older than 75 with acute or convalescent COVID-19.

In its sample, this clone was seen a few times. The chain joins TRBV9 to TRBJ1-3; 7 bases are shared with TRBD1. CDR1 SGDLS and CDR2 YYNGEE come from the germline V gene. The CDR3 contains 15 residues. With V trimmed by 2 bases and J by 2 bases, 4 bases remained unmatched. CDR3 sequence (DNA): TGTGCCAGCAGCGTTAGAACAGGGGCTGGAAACACCATATATTTT. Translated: CASSVRTGAGNTIYF.

CDR3 bases: TGTGCCAGCAGCTTAGTAGGGCGGGCGGGAGCGTACGAGCAGTACTTC. Its translation: CASSLVGRAGAYEQYF. The gene calls are TRBV11-2 and TRBJ2-7; the match to TRBD2 covers 7 bases. Per the germline V gene, CDR1 is SGHAT and CDR2 is FQNNGV. CDR3 length: 16 residues. J gave up 4 bases and V 1 base, and 10 bases lay outside the gene matches.

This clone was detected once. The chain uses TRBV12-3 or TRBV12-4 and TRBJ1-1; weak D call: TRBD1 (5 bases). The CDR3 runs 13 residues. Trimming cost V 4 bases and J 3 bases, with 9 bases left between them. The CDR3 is CASSSDSYTEAFF. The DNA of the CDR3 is TGTGCCAGCAGTTCCGACAGCTACACTGAAGCTTTCTTT.

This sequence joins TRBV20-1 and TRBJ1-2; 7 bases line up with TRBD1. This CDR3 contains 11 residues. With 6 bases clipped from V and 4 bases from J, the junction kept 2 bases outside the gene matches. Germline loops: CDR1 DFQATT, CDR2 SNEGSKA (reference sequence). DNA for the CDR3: TGCAGTGCCAGGGGGAGCTATGGCTACACCTTC. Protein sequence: CSARGSYGYTF.

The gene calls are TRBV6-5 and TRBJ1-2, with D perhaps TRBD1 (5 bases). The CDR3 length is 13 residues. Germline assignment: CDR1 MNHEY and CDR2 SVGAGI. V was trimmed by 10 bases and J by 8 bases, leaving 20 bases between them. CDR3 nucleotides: TGTGCCACCTCTCGTCGCTGGGGGGAGGGCTACACCTTC. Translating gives CATSRRWGEGYTF.

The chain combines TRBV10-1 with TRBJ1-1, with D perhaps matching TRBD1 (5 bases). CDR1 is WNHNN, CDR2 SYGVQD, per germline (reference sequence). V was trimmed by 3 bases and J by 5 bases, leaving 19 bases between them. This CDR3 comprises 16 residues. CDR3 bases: TGCGCCAGCAGTGATCGGTCGTGGGGGGAAAGTACTGAAGCTTTCTTT. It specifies CASSDRSWGESTEAFF.

The chain's CDR3 is CASSPETGNYGYTF. The CDR3 DNA is TGTGCCAGCTCACCAGAGACAGGGAACTATGGCTACACCTTC. The chain carries TRBV18 and TRBJ1-2; 7 bases agree with TRBD1. This CDR3 has 14 residues. Germline V gives CDR1 KGHSH, CDR2 LQKENI. Losses at the gene ends were 2 bases for V and 2 bases for J; bases not matched to a gene: 2.